This TCR beta chain was sequenced during a study of CD8 T cells in Susac syndrome. Points from the study as a whole: That the number of individuals in its TCR sequencing and HLA analysis was relatively small was acknowledged by the study.

CDR3 length: 15 amino acids. Looked up from germline, CDR1 is SGHTA and CDR2 is FQGNSA. Trimming shortened V by 5 bases and J by 2 bases, and 16 bases separated the two germline ends. Regarding this clonotype: What it recognizes is unknown.

cDNA came from about 0.5 to 1 ug RNA primed by random hexamers. By means of immunoSEQ multiplex PCR, TCR beta CDR3 spanning 54 Vbeta and 13 Jbeta underwent amplification. TCRdb used MiXCR to reprocess the immunoSEQ multiplex PCR reads, holding one entry per CDR3 protein. The repertoire holds 180,000 or so distinct CDR3 sequences, with about 95% as singletons. CD8+ and CD4+ T cells taken from blood had their TCR beta sequenced. Purification of the CD8+ and CD4+ T cells relied on negative isolation, and TEMRA cells underwent FACS enrichment. The V and J genes are TRBV7-2 and TRBJ2-7; D gene ambiguous. The sequenced material came from CD4+ T cells from PBMCs. The TCR sequence derives from a human donor in good health. The CDR3 is CASSADAYLTYEQYF. The CDR3 nucleotides read TGTGCCAGCAGCGCGGACGCATACCTAACCTACGAGCAGTACTTC. The whole variable domain, filled in from reference TRBV7-2 and TRBJ2-7, reads GAGVSQSPSNKVTEKGKDVELRCDPISGHTALYWYRQSLGQGLEFLIYFQGNSAPDKSGLPSDRFSAERTGGSVSTLTIQRTQQEDSAVYLCASSADAYLTYEQYFGPGTRLTVT.